The source of this TCR beta chain is a study of T cells in Graves' hyperthyroidism and ophthalmopathy. Study-wide points: Also found in blood were most expanded thyroid clonotypes above 0.001.

RNA transcripts yielded amplified TCR beta CDR3 regions. HTBI primers drove first-round RT-PCR of the TCR CDR3. From the multiplex PCR reads, TCRdb called clonotypes with MiXCR, one entry per CDR3 protein. The sample carries approximately 400,000 distinct CDR3 sequences, 15% to 17% recorded once. From germline, CDR1 is SNHLY and CDR2 FYNNEI. V was pared by 1 base and J by 2 bases, with 10 bases between. The CDR3 is 15 residues long. An absence of ophthalmopathy progression within 18 months meant stable Graves' hyperthyroidism. For the diagnoses, clinical symptoms, serum thyroxine and TRAb, thyroid ultrasound and orbital computed tomography were used. This clonotype was seen many times. Its antigen remains unidentified.

Sequencing used blood. V gene TRBV2 combines with J gene TRBJ2-3, with D unresolved. This clonotype was obtained from a woman younger than 35 with Graves' hyperthyroidism. The CDR3 is CASSEGPQSTDTQYF. DNA for the CDR3: TGTGCCAGCAGTGAAGGCCCACAATCCACAGATACGCAGTATTTT.